This T cell receptor (beta chain) was recorded in a study of cytomegalovirus exposure and HLA in healthy donors. V was pared by 1 base and J by 2 bases, with 12 bases between. Germline V CDR1 and CDR2: SGHAT, FQNNGV. This CDR3 contains 15 residues. Regarding this clone: Its target is not known.

Study results and limitations: As was reported, the HLA-A and HLA-B alleles of most subjects were accurately predicted from TCR beta sequences.

Primers: 60 Vbeta forward and 13 Jbeta reverse. Data came from immunoSEQ multiplex PCR; TCRdb stores just in-frame clones and leaves some out. The top ten clones hold about 3.6% of a sample with 95,000 to 100,000 clones, 85% to 90% of them seen once. The clonotype originates from a man aged 30 to 45 in good health and CMV-seronegative. The chain joins TRBV11-2 to TRBJ2-7, with D possibly being TRBD2 (7 bases). Sequencing was done on a sample of PBMCs. The CDR3 here is CASSLAGGPAYEQYF. The CDR3 DNA reads TGTGCCAGCAGCTTAGCGGGGGGCCCTGCCTACGAGCAGTACTTC.